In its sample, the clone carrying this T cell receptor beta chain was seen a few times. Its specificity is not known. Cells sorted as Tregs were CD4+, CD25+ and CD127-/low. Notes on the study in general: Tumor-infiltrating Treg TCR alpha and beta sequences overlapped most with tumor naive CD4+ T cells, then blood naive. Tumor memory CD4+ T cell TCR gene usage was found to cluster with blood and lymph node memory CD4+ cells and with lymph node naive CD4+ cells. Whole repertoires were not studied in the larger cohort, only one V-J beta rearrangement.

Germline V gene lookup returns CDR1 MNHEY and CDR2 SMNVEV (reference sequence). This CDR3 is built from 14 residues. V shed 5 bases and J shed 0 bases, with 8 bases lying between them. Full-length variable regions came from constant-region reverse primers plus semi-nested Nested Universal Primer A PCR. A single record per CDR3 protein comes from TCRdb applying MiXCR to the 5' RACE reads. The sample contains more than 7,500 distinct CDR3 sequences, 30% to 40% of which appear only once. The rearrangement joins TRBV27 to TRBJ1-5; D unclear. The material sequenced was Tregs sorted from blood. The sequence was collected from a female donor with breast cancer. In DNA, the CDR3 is TGTGCCAGCAGTGGCCAATATAGCAATCAGCCCCAGCATTTT. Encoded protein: CASSGQYSNQPQHF.